What follows are 27 T cell receptor beta chains derived from one specimen sequenced in a study of T cells in Graves' hyperthyroidism and ophthalmopathy. Amplification of TCR beta CDR3 regions used RNA as the template. The HTBI primer set drove a first-round RT-PCR of the TCR CDR3. TCRdb re-derived calls from the multiplex PCR reads in MiXCR, one entry per CDR3 protein. The repertoire consists of roughly 500,000 distinct CDR3 sequences, with 46% occurring once and the leading ten covering around 17%. The sequenced sample was peripheral blood or thyroid tissue (not recorded which). The receptors come from an adult woman with Graves' disease, either hyperthyroidism or ophthalmopathy (not recorded which).

CDR3: CASSYLDSSGNTIYF. The CDR3 coding sequence is TGTGCCAGCAGTTACTTAGACAGCTCTGGAAACACCATATATTTT. This rearrangement joins TRBV6-6 to TRBJ1-3; maybe TRBD1 (5 bases). The CDR3 spans 15 residues. From germline, CDR1 is MNHNY and CDR2 SVGAGI (reference sequence). V was pared by 1 base and J by 0 bases, with 7 bases between.

The count of this clonotype is one. The rearrangement uses TRBV10-2 and TRBJ2-7; 8 nucleotides agree with TRBD2. The germline gives CDR1 WSHSY, CDR2 SAAADI. There are 17 residues in the CDR3. V was pared by 7 bases and J by 2 bases, with 16 bases of the junction left unmatched. CDR3 DNA: TGCGCCAGCACCGGGCTCGGGAGGGGGAATGGGGCCTACGAGCAGTACTTC. Protein product: CASTGLGRGNGAYEQYF.

At least ten counts were recorded for this clonotype. This sequence joins TRBV20-1 and TRBJ1-2; tentatively, D is TRBD1 (6 bases). The CDR3 loop spans 14 amino acids. V was pared by 4 bases and J by 4 bases, with 16 bases between. The germline V gene encodes CDR1 DFQATT and CDR2 SNEGSKA (reference sequence). The CDR3 here is CSATGTMRSYGYTF. The CDR3, as DNA: TGCAGTGCTACAGGGACAATGAGGTCCTATGGCTACACCTTC.

This clonotype was observed at least ten times. The J gene is TRBJ2-2, the V gene TRBV5-1, with 8 bases aligning to TRBD2. The V gene's germline CDR1 is SGHRS and CDR2 YFSETQ. After removal of 4 bases from V and 4 bases from J, the junction contained 18 bases not matched to a gene. The CDR3 has 19 residues. The DNA of the CDR3 is TGCGCCAGCAGCCGGAAATTCCGAGCGGGAGAGGGGGGCACCGGGGAGCTGTTTTTT. Amino acids: CASSRKFRAGEGGTGELFF.

This clonotype has just a few counts. This chain links TRBV11-2 with TRBJ1-2; D unclear. This CDR3 comprises 12 residues. The germline gives CDR1 SGHAT, CDR2 FQNNGV. V was shortened by 5 bases and J by 4 bases, with 8 bases between the two germline ends. CDR3 DNA: TGTGCCAGCAGCCCCACAGCCTATGGCTACACCTTC. This encodes CASSPTAYGYTF.

This clonotype was seen once. The chain has TRBV20-1 and TRBJ1-2; D remains ambiguous. CDR3 length equals 10 residues. V was shortened by 5 bases and J by 4 bases, with 5 bases between the two germline ends. Germline V gene data show CDR1 as DFQATT and CDR2 as SNEGSKA (reference sequence). The CDR3 DNA sequence: TGCAGTGCTGAAGTCTATGGCTACACCTTC. Its translation is CSAEVYGYTF.

This clonotype has at least ten counts. This chain uses TRBV9 with TRBJ2-7; D is unclear. Germline CDR1 reads SGDLS; CDR2 reads YYNGEE. The CDR3 loop spans 15 amino acids. Trimming took off 0 bases at V and 3 bases at J, with 13 bases between the two ends. The CDR3 is CASSVGGRFIYEQYF. DNA for the CDR3: TGTGCCAGCAGCGTAGGTGGGCGCTTTATCTACGAGCAGTACTTC.

The V gene is TRBV24-1, the J gene TRBJ2-2; D call uncertain. Germline CDR1 KGHDR, CDR2 SFDVKD. The CDR3 consists of 12 residues. Trimming pared 4 bases from V and 8 bases from J, leaving 7 bases between. CDR3 region: CATSESTGELFF. DNA of the CDR3: TGTGCCACCAGTGAGTCGACAGGGGAGCTGTTTTTT.

The chain uses TRBV2 and TRBJ1-2; D gene uncertain. Germline CDR1 SNHLY, CDR2 FYNNEI. The CDR3 is made up of 12 amino acids. Trimming stripped 6 bases from V and 8 bases from J, with 13 bases between. The CDR3 reads CASSKEGLGYTF. The CDR3 nucleotides read TGTGCCAGCAGCAAGGAAGGACTGGGCTACACCTTC.

On this clonotype itself: The conserved phenylalanine or tryptophan is not found at the CDR3 terminus, so this likely reflects a read error. The DNA is omitted, as the CDR3 cannot be located on it reliably, and the CDR3 follows TCRdb's listing. V and J are TRBV12-3 or TRBV12-4 and TRBJ1-5. 9 amino acids form the CDR3, both terminal residues included. Here the CDR3 reads CASRRTSGV.

The sample holds many counts of this clonotype. V is TRBV2 and J is TRBJ2-6, with 8 bases identical to TRBD2. The CDR3 is made up of 20 amino acids. Germline assignment: CDR1 SNHLY and CDR2 FYNNEI. After removal of 4 bases from V and 0 bases from J, the junction contained 14 bases not matched to a gene. For the CDR3, the DNA is TGTGCCAGCAGTGCCCGGGGGAGGGCGGGGGGAATCTCTGGGGCCAACGTCCTGACTTTC. Protein product: CASSARGRAGGISGANVLTF.

There are many counts of this clonotype. The chain links TRBV6-6 to TRBJ1-1, with unresolved D. Germline lookup yields CDR1 MNHNY and CDR2 SVGAGI (reference sequence). The CDR3 sequence is 14 residues long. Trimming stripped 6 bases from V and 6 bases from J, with 17 bases between. The CDR3 DNA reads TGTGCCAGCAGCACACCTACGGAAGATTCTGAAGCTTTCTTT. It encodes CASSTPTEDSEAFF.

This clonotype was seen a handful of times. The chain joins TRBV10-3 to TRBJ1-5, with 8 bases fitting TRBD1. This CDR3 spans 14 amino acids. V lost 10 bases to trimming and J lost 2 bases; unmatched junction nucleotides: 7. The germline V gene encodes CDR1 ENHRY and CDR2 SYGVKD. The CDR3 DNA reads TGTGCCACCTTGGACAGGGTTGGCAATCAGCCCCAGCATTTT. It encodes CATLDRVGNQPQHF.

This clonotype was found many times. The chain recombines TRBV5-1 with TRBJ1-4, with D unclear. The V end was cut by 0 bases, the J end by 5 bases, with 11 bases between. The CDR3 is 15 residues long. From germline, CDR1 is SGHRS and CDR2 YFSETQ. The CDR3 coding sequence is TGCGCCAGCAGCTTGGAGGACGCCCGAAATGAAAAACTGTTTTTT. This encodes CASSLEDARNEKLFF.

The CDR3, as DNA: TGTGCCAGCAGCACCCGGACAGGGGTGGGCGAGCAGTACTTC. Encoded protein: CASSTRTGVGEQYF. The chain has TRBV7-8 and TRBJ2-7; 9 positions agree with TRBD1. The V gene's germline CDR1 is SGHVS and CDR2 FQNEAQ. The CDR3 covers 14 residues. J lost 6 bases, V lost 5 bases, and 8 bases had no gene match.

This chain connects TRBV10-2 to TRBJ1-2; D is uncertain. This CDR3 region has 16 residues. CDR1 and CDR2 from the germline V gene are WSHSY and SAAADI. V lost 4 bases to trimming and J lost 8 bases, with 23 bases between them. The CDR3, as DNA: TGCGCCAGCAGTGCCCACGGGTGGGCTTCGATAGGCGGCTACACCTTC. It translates to CASSAHGWASIGGYTF.

This clonotype was seen more than once but under ten times. This sequence joins TRBV28 and TRBJ1-1; TRBD1 matches 12 bases. Trimming took 6 bases from V and 6 from J; bases not matched to a gene: 8. This CDR3 has 15 residues. Germline V gives CDR1 MDHEN, CDR2 SYDVKM. CDR3 loop: CASSLPGQGAAEAFF. DNA of the CDR3: TGTGCCAGCAGCTTACCGGGACAGGGGGCGGCTGAAGCTTTCTTT.

The rearrangement uses TRBV24-1 and TRBJ2-2; perhaps TRBD1 as D (6 bases). With 4 bases removed from V and 3 bases from J, the gap between germline ends came to 14 bases. The CDR3 is 16 residues long. Germline V gene data show CDR1 as KGHDR and CDR2 as SFDVKD. The CDR3 DNA is TGTGCCACCAGTGACTCTGGACAGCTATACACCGGGGAGCTGTTTTTT. Its translation is CATSDSGQLYTGELFF.

This clonotype was observed at least ten times. The rearrangement uses TRBV11-2 and TRBJ2-7; D might be TRBD2 (6 bases). Trimming shortened V by 6 bases and J by 6 bases, and 6 bases separated the two germline ends. The CDR3 runs 10 residues. From germline, CDR1 is SGHAT and CDR2 FQNNGV. CDR3 amino acids: CASRGGEQYF. The CDR3 region has the DNA TGTGCCAGCAGGGGAGGCGAGCAGTACTTC.

This clonotype showed up many times. The chain combines TRBV7-9 with TRBJ1-4; possibly TRBD1 for D (5 bases). The CDR3 sequence is 15 residues long. Trimming pared 5 bases from V and 3 bases from J, leaving 13 bases between. Per the germline V gene, CDR1 is SEHNR and CDR2 is FQNEAQ (reference sequence). CDR3 nucleotide sequence: TGTGCCAGCAGCAAAAGACAGCTCTCTAATGAAAAACTGTTTTTT. Its protein is CASSKRQLSNEKLFF.

At least ten counts were recorded for this clonotype. The chain links TRBV20-1 to TRBJ1-1, with TRBD1 matching 7 bases. The V gene end was trimmed by 6 bases and the J gene end by 5 bases; junction bases not matched to a gene: 12. Germline CDR1 reads DFQATT; CDR2 reads SNEGSKA (reference sequence). The CDR3 spans 14 residues. The CDR3 coding sequence is TGCAGTGCGCAGGGGGTGAGTGGATGGACTGAAGCTTTCTTT. Residues: CSAQGVSGWTEAFF.

Notes on this clonotype: A much larger clone lies one base from this, so it may be a read error. The chain's CDR3 is CASSSSEQGGGFGSYEQYF. The CDR3 DNA follows: TGCGCCAGCAGCTCGTCCGAACAGGGAGGAGGGTTCGGCTCCTACGAGCAGTACTTC. The chain has TRBV5-1 and TRBJ2-7; the D call may be TRBD1 or TRBD2 (6 bases each). CDR3 length: 19 residues. From germline, CDR1 is SGHRS and CDR2 YFSETQ. Deletions cut 3 bases from V and 0 bases from J, with 25 bases between.

This clonotype came up once. The rearrangement links TRBV15 to TRBJ1-4, with 7 nucleotides matching TRBD1. V trimming: 1 base; J trimming: 6 bases; junction bases outside the gene matches: 5. Germline V lookup: CDR1 LNHNV, CDR2 YYDKDF (reference sequence). The CDR3 contains 15 residues. CDR3 in DNA: TGTGCCACCAGCAGAGTACAGGGGCAGGATGAAAAACTGTTTTTT. It codes for CATSRVQGQDEKLFF.

This clonotype was counted ten times or more. The chain uses TRBV2 and TRBJ1-2, with no clear D. The V end was cut by 6 bases, the J end by 5 bases, with 1 base between. The germline V gene encodes CDR1 SNHLY and CDR2 FYNNEI. The CDR3 totals 9 residues. Here the CDR3 DNA reads TGTGCCAGCAGATATGGCTACACCTTC. It codes for CASRYGYTF.

The chain is built from TRBV6-5 and TRBJ2-6, with D possibly TRBD2 on 7 matching bases. V lost 0 bases, J lost 1 base, and 10 bases lay in between. Germline CDR1 and CDR2: MNHEY and SVGAGI. The CDR3 sequence is 17 residues long. CDR3 residues: CASSYSRGGSGANVLTF. The CDR3 coding sequence is TGTGCCAGCAGTTACTCGAGGGGGGGGTCTGGGGCCAACGTCCTGACTTTC.

This clonotype was found many times. V usage is TRBV11-2 and J usage is TRBJ2-7, with D maybe TRBD1 (6 bases). Trimming took off 0 bases at V and 3 bases at J, with 9 bases between the two ends. Germline V gene sequence: CDR1 SGHAT, CDR2 FQNNGV. This CDR3 spans 14 amino acids. The DNA of the CDR3 is TGTGCCAGCAGCTTAGATCAGGGGAGCTACGAGCAGTACTTC. It codes for CASSLDQGSYEQYF.

This clonotype was recorded a few times. The chain joins TRBV14 to TRBJ2-1; no clear D gene. Germline assignment: CDR1 SGHDN and CDR2 FVKESK. Trimming took 1 base from V and 10 from J, leaving 5 bases between them. This CDR3 is built from 11 residues. CDR3 nucleotide sequence: TGTGCCAGCAGCCAAGGGACGGAGCAGTTCTTC. It translates to CASSQGTEQFF.